The sequence of this TCR beta chain was determined in a study of human versus mouse CDR3 diversity and MHC coevolution. The assay was immunoSEQ multiplex PCR, and TCRdb's table has in-frame clones only and misses some. The table includes 86,000 or so clones, 93% detected once. Cells were CD45RO-negative CD62L-positive naive CD4 T cells sorted from PBMCs. Germline CDR1 and CDR2: KGHSH and LQKENI. The V end was cut by 3 bases, the J end by 5 bases, with 14 bases between. This CDR3 contains 14 residues. The V call is TRBV18, the J call TRBJ2-7; weak D call: TRBD1 (6 bases). The specimen was naive CD4+ T cells from blood. Subset: CD45RO-negative CD62L-positive naive CD4 T cells. This TCR came from a person between 25 and 75 years old in good health. Here the CDR3 reads CASSPPGVPHEQYF. The CDR3 coding sequence is TGTGCCAGCTCACCGCCAGGGGTTCCCCACGAGCAGTACTTC.